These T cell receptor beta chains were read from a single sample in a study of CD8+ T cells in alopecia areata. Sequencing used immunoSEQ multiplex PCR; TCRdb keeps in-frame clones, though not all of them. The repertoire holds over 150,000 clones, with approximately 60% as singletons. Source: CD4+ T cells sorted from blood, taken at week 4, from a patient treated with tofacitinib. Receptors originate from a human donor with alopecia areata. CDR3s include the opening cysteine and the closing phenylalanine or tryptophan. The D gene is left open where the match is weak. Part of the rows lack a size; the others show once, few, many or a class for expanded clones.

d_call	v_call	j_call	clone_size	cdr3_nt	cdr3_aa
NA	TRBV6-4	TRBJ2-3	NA	TGTGCCAGCAGCGAGGGGGAGGGTACGCAGTATTTT	CASSEGEGTQYF
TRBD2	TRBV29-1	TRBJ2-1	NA	TGCAGCGTTGACCTAGCGGGAGCGAATGAGCAGTTCTTC	CSVDLAGANEQFF
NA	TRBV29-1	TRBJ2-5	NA	TGCAGCTCCGGAGGGCAGGGGAAAGAGACCCAGTACTTC	CSSGGQGKETQYF
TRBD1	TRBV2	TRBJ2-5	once	TGTGCCAGCGGGGACAGGTACCAAGAGACCCAGTACTTC	CASGDRYQETQYF
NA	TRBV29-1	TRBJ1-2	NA	TGCAGCGTTGAACGGGGTCCTGGGGCTAACTATGGCTACACCTTC	CSVERGPGANYGYTF
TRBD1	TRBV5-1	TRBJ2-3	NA	TGCGCCAGCAGCTTAACGGACAGGGTAACAGATACGCAGTATTTT	CASSLTDRVTDTQYF
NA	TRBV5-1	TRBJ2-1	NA	TGCGCCAGCAGCCAGTCGCACTCCTACAATGAGCAGTTCTTC	CASSQSHSYNEQFF
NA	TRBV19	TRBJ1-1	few	TGTGCCAGTAGAGACAGTCTGGCTGAAGCTTTCTTT	CASRDSLAEAFF
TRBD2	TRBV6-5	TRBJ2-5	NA	TGTGCCAGCAGCCGGCGGGAGCCCTCCGAGACCCAGTACTTC	CASSRREPSETQYF
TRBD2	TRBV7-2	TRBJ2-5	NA	TGTGCCAGCAGCACGGGACTAGCGTCCAGGGGGACCCAGTACTTC	CASSTGLASRGTQYF
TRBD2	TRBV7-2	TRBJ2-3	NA	TGTGCCAGCAGCTTAGGAGGGAGGGGCACAGATACGCAGTATTTT	CASSLGGRGTDTQYF
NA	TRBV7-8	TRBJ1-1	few	TGTGCCAGCAGATCCGTTGCAGCCCGCGCTCAGACGGAAGCTTTCTTT	CASRSVAARAQTEAFF
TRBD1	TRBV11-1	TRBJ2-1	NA	TGTGCCAGCAGCTTAAGACAGGGTGATTTCGATGAGCAGTTCTTC	CASSLRQGDFDEQFF
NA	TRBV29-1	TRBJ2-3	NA	TGCAGCGTTGTAGCTAGAAGTTGGGCAGATACGCAGTATTTT	CSVVARSWADTQYF
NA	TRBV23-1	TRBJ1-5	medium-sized	TGCGCCAGCCCTCCTCGGGAGAATCAGCCCCAGCATTTT	CASPPRENQPQHF
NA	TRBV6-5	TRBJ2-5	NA	TGTGCCAGCAGTCGGGCGGGCGGGGAGACCCAGTACTTC	CASSRAGGETQYF
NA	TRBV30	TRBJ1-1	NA	TGTGCCTGGAGTGGGGACGGGGGGACTGAAGCTTTCTTT	CAWSGDGGTEAFF
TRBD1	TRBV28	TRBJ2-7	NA	TGTGCCAGCGGCCGGGCAGGGGGCTACGAGCAGTACTTC	CASGRAGGYEQYF
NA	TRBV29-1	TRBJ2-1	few	TGCAGCGCCCTCGGCTCCGGCCGTTACAATGAGCAGTTCTTC	CSALGSGRYNEQFF
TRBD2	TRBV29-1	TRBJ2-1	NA	TGCAGCGCGGCCCTAGCGGGAGTTACTGGAAATGAGCAGTTCTTC	CSAALAGVTGNEQFF
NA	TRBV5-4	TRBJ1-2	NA	TGTGCCAGCAGCTTGGAACCCTCAGACCCCTCGAGCTACACCTTC	CASSLEPSDPSSYTF
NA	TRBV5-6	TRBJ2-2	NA	TGTGCCAGCAGCTGGATCACTGGGGGCAGGGGCGGCACCGGGGAGCTGTTTTTT	CASSWITGGRGGTGELFF
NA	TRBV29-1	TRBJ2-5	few	TGCAGCGTCCTAACGGGTAGGATCCAAGAGACCCAGTACTTC	CSVLTGRIQETQYF
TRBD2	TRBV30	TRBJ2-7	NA	TGTGCCGGAGCGGGAGTCTACGAGCAGTACTTC	CAGAGVYEQYF
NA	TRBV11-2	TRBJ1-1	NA	TGTGCCAGCAGCCCGGGCCCACGGACGGAAGCTTTCTTT	CASSPGPRTEAFF
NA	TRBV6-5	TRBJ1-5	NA	TGTGCCAGCAGTTACGGGCGGGATCAGCCCCAGCATTTT	CASSYGRDQPQHF
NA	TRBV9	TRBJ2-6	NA	TGTGCCAGCAGCCTCGCTTGGGTCTCTGGGGCCAACGTCCTGACTTTC	CASSLAWVSGANVLTF
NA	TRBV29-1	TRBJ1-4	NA	TGCAGCGCCCTGGGGGCGGGTGAAAAACTGTTTTTT	CSALGAGEKLFF
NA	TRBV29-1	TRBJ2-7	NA	TGCAGTCGAGGACGCTACGAGCAGTACTTC	CSRGRYEQYF
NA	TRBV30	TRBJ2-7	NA	TGTGCATCGGGACCCTCGGTCTACGAGCAGTACTTC	CASGPSVYEQYF
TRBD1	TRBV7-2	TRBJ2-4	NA	TGTGCCAGCAGCCTCGGGACAGGGAACACTAGAAACATTCAGTACTTC	CASSLGTGNTRNIQYF
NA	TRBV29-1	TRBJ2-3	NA	TGCAGCGTGGGTCTTAGCACAGATACGCAGTATTTT	CSVGLSTDTQYF
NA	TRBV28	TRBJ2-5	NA	TGTGCCAGCAGTTTTGGCAGAGAGACCCAGTACTTC	CASSFGRETQYF
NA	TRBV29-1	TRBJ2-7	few	TGCAGCGGGGGGGACACCTACTACGAGCAGTACTTC	CSGGDTYYEQYF
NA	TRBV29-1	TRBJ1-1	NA	TGCAGCTTCCGGACCTCTCCTTCGACTGAAGCTTTCTTT	CSFRTSPSTEAFF
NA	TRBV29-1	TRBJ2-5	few	TGCAGCGTCGAGGGGCTATGGGGGAGGTCTGGGGAGACCCAGTACTTC	CSVEGLWGRSGETQYF
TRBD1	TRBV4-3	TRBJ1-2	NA	TGCGCCAGCAGCCAAGATTTGGCCAGGGGGCCAAAGGGCTACACCTTC	CASSQDLARGPKGYTF